This entry is about one T cell receptor (beta chain). This entry belongs to a study of blood T cell repertoires in COVID-19. As for the study in general: Both acute and convalescent COVID-19 samples were obtained from the United States, Italy and Spain.

Original analysis: Using reference gene primer amplification, nucleated cell counts were estimated. Clones were read by immunoSEQ multiplex PCR, and TCRdb kept only the in-frame ones, dropping some. V and J calls and clone size are as listed in that table; D and trimming were resolved from the DNA. This table has approximately 160,000 clones, about 85% appearing once. Germline trimming cut 2 bases from V and 5 bases from J; bases unmatched to any gene: 6. From germline, CDR1 is MGHRA and CDR2 YSYEKL. The CDR3 sequence is 16 residues long. This chain uses TRBV4-1 with TRBJ1-4; TRBD1 agrees at 9 bases. Sequencing was performed on peripheral blood. This receptor was obtained from a woman aged 60-75 years with COVID-19, enrolled during active disease. In DNA, the CDR3 is TGCGCCAGCAGCCAACGGGCCGGACAGGGGAATGAAAAACTGTTTTTT. It encodes CASSQRAGQGNEKLFF.